The 22 T cell receptor beta chains below come from one sample, sequenced in a study of monozygotic twins with inflammatory bowel disease. Each CDR3 protein gets one entry in TCRdb, which reprocessed the 5' RACE reads and gives no DNA. The specimen's table records 150,000 or so distinct CDR3 sequences. Source material: blood. These receptors all stem from a human donor with ulcerative colitis or Crohn's disease, or a healthy co-twin of an affected twin (not recorded which).

This chain uses TRBV7-7 with TRBJ2-1; TCRdb's assignment of TRBD1 cannot be checked, as there is no DNA. The CDR3 extends over 16 amino acids. Germline V gene sequence: CDR1 SSHAT, CDR2 FNYEAQ (reference sequence). CDR3 sequence: CASSLESGVSYNEQFF. Based on the CDR3 plus reference TRBV7-7 and TRBJ2-1, the full variable domain is GAGVSQSPRYKVTKRGQDVTLRCDPISSHATLYWYQQALGQGPEFLTYFNYEAQPDKSGLPSDRFSAERPEGSISTLTIQRTEQRDSAMYRCASSLESGVSYNEQFFGPGTRLTVL.

The chain uses TRBV12-3 or TRBV12-4 and TRBJ1-3. The length of the CDR3 is 15 residues. CDR3 loop: CASSLRVSSGNTIYF.

The chain employs TRBV13 and TRBJ1-5; TCRdb reports TRBD1, a call that lacks DNA to check it against. CDR1 PRHDT and CDR2 FYEKMQ come from the germline V gene (reference sequence). The CDR3 totals 19 residues. This CDR3 reads CASSIMHQGLGGSNQYQHF.

The V gene is TRBV7-9, the J gene TRBJ1-1; TCRdb indicates TRBD1, and absent DNA this call remains unverified. Looked up from germline, CDR1 is SEHNR and CDR2 is FQNEAQ (reference sequence). The CDR3 contains 13 residues. This chain's CDR3 is CASSQSMGQEAFF.

The chain carries TRBV7-9 and TRBJ2-2; lacking DNA, the TRBD1 call made by TCRdb goes unchecked. This CDR3 is 16 amino acids long. Germline lookup yields CDR1 SEHNR and CDR2 FQNEAQ (reference sequence). The CDR3 here is CASSFLPTGDTGELFF.

This chain uses TRBV4-1 with TRBJ2-7; lacking DNA, the TRBD1 call made by TCRdb goes unchecked. CDR1 MGHRA and CDR2 YSYEKL come from the germline V gene. The CDR3 sequence is 14 residues long. CDR3 protein: CASSPPQSEYEQYF.

The CDR3 spells CATSAGWAYEQYF. J is TRBJ2-7 and V is TRBV25-1; TCRdb outputs TRBD2, but without DNA this stays unchecked. The CDR3 is 13 residues long. Germline V gene sequence: CDR1 MGHDK, CDR2 SYGVNS.

The V call is TRBV5-1, the J call TRBJ2-7; TCRdb gives TRBD1 as the D gene, but with no DNA this cannot be confirmed. This CDR3 is built from 15 residues. Per the germline V gene, CDR1 is SGHRS and CDR2 is YFSETQ. The CDR3 protein is CASSLRGDSIDEQYF. Full variable domain (missing parts from reference TRBV5-1 and TRBJ2-7): KAGVTQTPRYLIKTRGQQVTLSCSPISGHRSVSWYQQTPGQGLQFLFEYFSETQRNKGNFPGRFSGRQFSNSRSEMNVSTLELGDSALYLCASSLRGDSIDEQYFGPGTRLTVT.

The rearrangement joins TRBV7-2 to TRBJ1-2. Germline loops: CDR1 SGHTA, CDR2 FQGNSA. The CDR3 consists of 16 residues. Here the CDR3 reads CASSREAGRSNYGYTF.

The V and J genes are TRBV20-1 and TRBJ2-5; checking the TCRdb D call of TRBD2 is not possible without DNA. From germline, CDR1 is DFQATT and CDR2 SNEGSKA (reference sequence). The CDR3 has 15 residues. The CDR3 here is CSARTSGRARETQYF.

V gene TRBV5-1 combines with J gene TRBJ2-3. Germline-derived CDR1 and CDR2 are SGHRS and YFSETQ. This CDR3 has 14 residues. CDR3: CASSFADGTDTQYF.

The chain joins TRBV6-1 to TRBJ1-6; TCRdb outputs TRBD1, but without DNA this stays unchecked. The CDR3 is 15 amino acids. Germline V gene lookup returns CDR1 MNHNS and CDR2 SASEGT. The CDR3 reads CASRDPRSYNSPLHF.

The chain is built from TRBV28 and TRBJ2-6. CDR3 length: 16 amino acids. Germline V gene lookup returns CDR1 MDHEN and CDR2 SYDVKM. The chain's CDR3 is CASSLSWNSGANVLTF. Complete variable domain (other parts from reference TRBV28 and TRBJ2-6): DVKVTQSSRYLVKRTGEKVFLECVQDMDHENMFWYRQDPGLGLRLIYFSYDVKMKEKGDIPEGYSVSREKKERFSLILESASTNQTSMYLCASSLSWNSGANVLTFGAGSRLTVL.

The rearrangement uses TRBV7-2 and TRBJ2-5; the TCRdb call, TRBD1, lacks DNA for checking. Germline CDR1 reads SGHTA; CDR2 reads FQGNSA. The CDR3 sequence is 15 residues long. The CDR3 protein is CASSTRTGRRETQYF.

This rearrangement joins TRBV9 to TRBJ1-1. Germline-derived CDR1 and CDR2 are SGDLS and YYNGEE. The CDR3 is made up of 14 amino acids. CDR3 amino acids: CASSVLREGTEAFF.

V is TRBV10-3 and J is TRBJ2-7. Germline loops: CDR1 ENHRY, CDR2 SYGVKD. CDR3 length equals 14 residues. The CDR3: CAISDHHFYYEQYF.

This rearrangement joins TRBV30 to TRBJ2-2; TCRdb returns TRBD1, unconfirmable since there is no DNA. CDR1 and CDR2 from the germline V gene are GTSNPN and SVGIG (reference sequence). The CDR3 is 14 residues long. The CDR3 loop is CAWRDRGNTGELFF.

The chain combines TRBV29-1 with TRBJ2-3; without DNA, the TCRdb call of TRBD1 cannot be checked. The CDR3 has 14 amino acids. The germline CDR1 and CDR2 sequences are SQVTM and ANQGSEA. CDR3 protein: CSVEGTARTDTQYF.

The chain combines TRBV30 with TRBJ1-4. Germline V CDR1 and CDR2: GTSNPN, SVGIG (reference sequence). CDR3 size: 15 residues. CDR3 protein: CAWSASSSSNEKLFF.

V gene TRBV12-3 or TRBV12-4 combines with J gene TRBJ2-7; there is no DNA to check the TCRdb D call of TRBD2. This CDR3 region has 15 residues. CDR3 region: CASSSGLAGPYEQYF.

The rearrangement uses TRBV6-2 or TRBV6-3 and TRBJ1-2; no DNA is available, so the TRBD1 call from TCRdb remains unchecked. Germline loops: CDR1 MNHEY, CDR2 SVGEGT. This CDR3 comprises 16 residues. CDR3 loop: CASSPLLRGASYGYTF.

V gene TRBV5-1 combines with J gene TRBJ1-2; checking the TCRdb D call of TRBD1 is not possible without DNA. The CDR3 is 15 amino acids. Germline lookup yields CDR1 SGHRS and CDR2 YFSETQ. The CDR3 reads CASSLSGHPNYGYTF. Full variable domain (remainder filled in from reference TRBV5-1 and TRBJ1-2): KAGVTQTPRYLIKTRGQQVTLSCSPISGHRSVSWYQQTPGQGLQFLFEYFSETQRNKGNFPGRFSGRQFSNSRSEMNVSTLELGDSALYLCASSLSGHPNYGYTFGSGTRLTVV.